This entry lists 21 T cell receptor beta chains sequenced from one sample in a study of T cells in Graves' hyperthyroidism and ophthalmopathy. TCR beta CDR3 sequences were amplified from RNA transcripts. TCR CDR3 underwent first-round RT-PCR with the HTBI primer set. TCRdb used MiXCR to reprocess the multiplex PCR reads, holding one entry per CDR3 protein. The profile shows nearly 600,000 distinct CDR3 sequences, 11% to 15% of them singletons. The sequencing sample was made of blood. These receptor sequences come from a woman aged 18-29 years with Graves' ophthalmopathy.

A note on this clonotype: With a much larger clone just one base away, this may be a read error. The genes are TRBV7-8 and TRBJ1-1; D is undetermined. There are 17 residues in the CDR3. CDR1 and CDR2 (germline): SGHVS, FQNEAQ. The CDR3 reads CASGLARVTGKNTEAFF. The CDR3 bases are TGTGCCAGCGGCTTAGCGCGGGTAACTGGGAAGAACACTGAAGCTTTCTTT.

This clonotype has a handful of counts. The genes are TRBV12-3 or TRBV12-4 and TRBJ2-2; TRBD1 matches at 12 bases. The length of the CDR3 is 16 residues. The junction had 10 bases not matched to a gene; V was cut back by 1 base and J by 13 bases. The CDR3, as DNA: TGTGCCAGCAGTTTAGGGGTGGGACAGGGGGCCCGAAGGCTGTTTTTT. As protein: CASSLGVGQGARRLFF.

The V call is TRBV3-1, the J call TRBJ1-4; possible D gene TRBD1, 5 bases. This CDR3 spans 18 amino acids. Germline loops: CDR1 LGHDT, CDR2 YNNKEL (reference sequence). V dropped 0 bases and J dropped 3 bases, with 17 bases sitting between them. CDR3: CASSQELDTRGANEKLFF. In DNA, the CDR3 is TGTGCCAGCAGCCAAGAACTCGACACCCGAGGGGCTAATGAAAAACTGTTTTTT.

This clonotype was seen more than once but under ten times. This rearrangement joins TRBV20-1 to TRBJ2-2; 8 bases align to TRBD1. Germline V gene data show CDR1 as DFQATT and CDR2 as SNEGSKA (reference sequence). CDR3 length: 14 amino acids. V lost 6 bases to trimming and J lost 7 bases; unmatched junction nucleotides: 10. CDR3 nucleotide sequence: TGCAGTGCGACCCGACAGGGGATAGGCGGGGAGCTGTTTTTT. This translates into CSATRQGIGGELFF.

This clonotype has a handful of counts. This rearrangement joins TRBV19 to TRBJ1-2, with a possible D match to TRBD1 (6 bases). Trimming left V 10 bases short and J 4 bases short, with 16 bases between. Germline CDR1 LNHDA, CDR2 SQIVND (reference sequence). The CDR3 has 13 amino acids. This CDR3 reads CATQGWVSYGYTF. The CDR3 DNA sequence: TGTGCCACCCAGGGGTGGGTGTCCTATGGCTACACCTTC.

This clonotype showed up many times. CDR3: CASPSTSGQGRTYTEAFF. CDR3 in DNA: TGTGCCAGCCCTTCTACCAGCGGACAGGGCAGAACTTACACTGAAGCTTTCTTT. V gene TRBV28 combines with J gene TRBJ1-1; 8 bases align to TRBD1. J gave up 3 bases and V 8 bases, and 20 bases lay outside the gene matches. The CDR3 covers 18 residues. The germline V gene has CDR1 MDHEN and CDR2 SYDVKM.

CDR3 nucleotides: TGTGCCAGCAGCGGTGGGAGGGGGCGGATCTGGGAGACCCAGTACTTC. This encodes CASSGGRGRIWETQYF. The J gene is TRBJ2-5, the V gene TRBV7-9; TRBD1 or TRBD2 may be the D gene (7 bases each). The CDR3 length is 16 residues. Germline V gene data show CDR1 as SEHNR and CDR2 as FQNEAQ (reference sequence). Trimming left V 5 bases short and J 5 bases short, with 21 bases between.

In its sample, this clonotype was seen many times. This chain links TRBV20-1 with TRBJ2-7, with D possibly being TRBD1 (5 bases). This CDR3 spans 15 amino acids. CDR1 is DFQATT, CDR2 SNEGSKA, per germline (reference sequence). Trimming took 0 bases from V and 0 from J, leaving 12 bases between them. Written as DNA, the CDR3 is TGCAGTGCTAGAGATTGGAGACAGAGCTCCTACGAGCAGTACTTC. This gives the protein CSARDWRQSSYEQYF.

The gene calls are TRBV5-1 and TRBJ1-1; maybe TRBD1 (6 bases). The V gene lost 2 bases and the J gene lost 0 bases, with 11 bases spanning the gap. The germline CDR1 and CDR2 sequences are SGHRS and YFSETQ. This CDR3 spans 15 amino acids. The CDR3 here is CASSFMDSLNTEAFF. The CDR3, as DNA: TGCGCCAGCAGCTTTATGGACAGTTTGAACACTGAAGCTTTCTTT.

This clonotype was seen many times. The chain employs TRBV28 and TRBJ2-7, with 12 bases aligning to TRBD1. CDR3 length: 14 amino acids. V lost 4 bases, J lost 7 bases, and 5 bases stayed unmatched. The V gene's germline CDR1 is MDHEN and CDR2 SYDVKM. The CDR3 protein is CASSSGQGAEEQYF. DNA for the CDR3: TGTGCCAGCAGTTCGGGACAGGGGGCGGAGGAGCAGTACTTC.

To note about this clonotype: A much larger clonotype is one base distant, so this may be a read error. The chain couples TRBV2 to TRBJ2-2; the D gene is possibly TRBD1 (6 bases). CDR1 SNHLY and CDR2 FYNNEI come from the germline V gene. This CDR3 has 15 residues. The CDR3 region is CANSGETGATGELFF. DNA of the CDR3: TGTGCCAACAGTGGGGAGACAGGAGCCACCGGGGAGCTGTTTTTT.

The chain employs TRBV12-3 or TRBV12-4 and TRBJ1-3; tentative D call: TRBD1 (5 bases). V was shortened by 6 bases and J by 3 bases, with 6 bases between the two germline ends. CDR3 size: 12 residues. The CDR3 spells CASSGGGNTIYF. The CDR3 DNA follows: TGTGCCAGCAGCGGGGGTGGAAACACCATATATTTT.

The V call is TRBV10-3, the J call TRBJ2-1; D might be TRBD2 (5 bases). This CDR3 region has 19 residues. V was clipped by 5 bases and J by 4 bases, with 27 bases between them. The germline V gene has CDR1 ENHRY and CDR2 SYGVKD. The CDR3 sequence: CAISPRLPHTQWAYNEQFF. In nucleotides, the CDR3 is TGTGCCATCAGTCCGCGACTACCACATACCCAATGGGCGTACAATGAGCAGTTCTTC.

This clonotype was detected many times. The chain combines TRBV28 with TRBJ2-5; D call uncertain. The CDR3 spans 12 residues. Trimming pared 5 bases from V and 4 bases from J, leaving 8 bases between. Germline V CDR1 and CDR2: MDHEN, SYDVKM. CDR3 sequence (DNA): TGTGCCAGCAGTCCTCGGTCAGAGACCCAGTACTTC. Translating it yields CASSPRSETQYF.

In the case of this clonotype: The junction differs from germline at one of its ends, possibly a read error. This chain links TRBV7-2 with TRBJ2-1; D gene unclear. The CDR3 is made up of 14 amino acids. CDR1 and CDR2 (germline): SGHTA, FQGNSA. In DNA, the CDR3 is TGCGCCAGCAGCTCGAGATCCCTCCACAATGAGCAGTTCTTC. Amino acids: CASSSRSLHNEQFF.

There are many counts of this clonotype. J is TRBJ1-1 and V is TRBV30; tentative D call: TRBD1 (6 bases). The CDR3 loop spans 14 amino acids. Germline CDR1 reads GTSNPN; CDR2 reads SVGIG (reference sequence). The V and J ends lost 1 base and 0 bases respectively, with 9 bases between them. CDR3 DNA: TGTGCCTGGAGTGGGGGGCCGATGAACACTGAAGCTTTCTTT. It translates to CAWSGGPMNTEAFF. The variable domain in full, completed from reference TRBV30 and TRBJ1-1, reads SQTIHQWPATLVQPVGSPLSLECTVEGTSNPNLYWYRQAAGRGLQLLFYSVGIGQISSEVPQNLSASRPQDRQFILSSKKLLLSDSGFYLCAWSGGPMNTEAFFGQGTRLTVV.

This clonotype has ten or more counts. The rearrangement joins TRBV10-3 to TRBJ2-3; maybe TRBD1 (6 bases). The V and J ends lost 4 bases and 3 bases respectively, with 11 bases between them. From germline, CDR1 is ENHRY and CDR2 SYGVKD. The CDR3 is 14 residues long. The CDR3 is CAISGGQRTDTQYF. The CDR3 nucleotides read TGTGCCATCAGTGGTGGACAGAGGACAGATACGCAGTATTTT.

This clonotype has just a few counts. This may come from a read error, since a much larger clone is one base off. The chain is built from TRBV4-3 and TRBJ2-4; D perhaps matches TRBD1 (6 bases). The germline V gene has CDR1 LGHNA and CDR2 YSLEER. The CDR3 contains 17 residues. CDR3 amino acids: CANSQEVGRGVGNIQYF. DNA for the CDR3: TGCGCCAACAGCCAAGAGGTGGGCAGGGGAGTTGGAAACATTCAGTACTTC.

There are many counts of this clonotype. The chain carries TRBV28 and TRBJ1-2; TRBD1 might be the D (6 bases). The V and J ends lost 6 bases and 5 bases respectively, with 13 bases between them. Germline CDR1 and CDR2: MDHEN and SYDVKM. The CDR3 runs 13 residues. This CDR3 reads CASRLRGAYGYTF. The CDR3 DNA sequence: TGTGCCAGCAGACTCCGGGGGGCGTATGGCTACACCTTC.

This clonotype was seen repeatedly, ten times or more. The genes are TRBV3-1 and TRBJ2-7, with 11 bases fitting TRBD2. V was clipped by 1 base and J by 5 bases; unmatched bases: 10. The CDR3 covers 17 residues. The germline CDR1 and CDR2 sequences are LGHDT and YNNKEL (reference sequence). The CDR3 here is CASSQGSVGTSGDEQYF. CDR3 sequence (DNA): TGTGCCAGCAGCCAAGGCAGTGTCGGGACTAGCGGTGACGAGCAGTACTTC.

This clonotype has a count of ten or more. The chain links TRBV6-2 or TRBV6-3 to TRBJ2-7; D unresolved. V lost 0 bases and J 2 bases, leaving 11 bases between the germline ends. The CDR3 consists of 15 residues. Germline V gene lookup returns CDR1 MNHEY and CDR2 SVGEGT. Here the CDR3 reads CASSYSTRAAYEQYF. The CDR3 DNA reads as TGTGCCAGCAGTTACTCGACCCGGGCAGCCTACGAGCAGTACTTC.